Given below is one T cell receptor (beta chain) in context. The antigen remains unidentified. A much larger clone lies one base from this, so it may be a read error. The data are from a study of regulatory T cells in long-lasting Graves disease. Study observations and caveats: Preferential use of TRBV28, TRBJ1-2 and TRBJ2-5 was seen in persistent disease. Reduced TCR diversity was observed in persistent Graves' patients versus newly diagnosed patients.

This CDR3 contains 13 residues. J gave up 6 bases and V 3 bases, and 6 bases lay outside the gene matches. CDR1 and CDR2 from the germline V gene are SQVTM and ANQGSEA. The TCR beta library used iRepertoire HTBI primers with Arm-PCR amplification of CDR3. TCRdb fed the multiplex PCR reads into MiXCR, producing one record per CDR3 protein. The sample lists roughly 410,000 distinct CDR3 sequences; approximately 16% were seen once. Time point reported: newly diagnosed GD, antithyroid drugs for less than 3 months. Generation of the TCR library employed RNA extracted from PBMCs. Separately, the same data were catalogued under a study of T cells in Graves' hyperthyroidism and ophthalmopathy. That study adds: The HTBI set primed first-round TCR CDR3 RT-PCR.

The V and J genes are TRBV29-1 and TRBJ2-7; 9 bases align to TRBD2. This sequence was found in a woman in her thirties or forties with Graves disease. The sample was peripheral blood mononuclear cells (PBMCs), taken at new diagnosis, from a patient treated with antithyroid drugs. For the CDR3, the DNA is TGCAGCGTTGACATAGCGGGAGCGGGCGAGCAGTACTTC. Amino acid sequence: CSVDIAGAGEQYF.